This T cell receptor (beta chain) was sequenced during a study of PD-L1 blockade in urothelial cancer. Study-wide context: The patients first took atezolizumab in 2014, receiving 1,200 mg intravenously every 3 weeks.

Sequenced by immunoSEQ multiplex PCR; TCRdb stores in-frame clones only, minus some. The sample has fewer than 35,000 clones; around 85% are singletons. Trimming shortened V by 2 bases and J by 5 bases, and 10 bases separated the two germline ends. Germline CDR1 reads SNHLY; CDR2 reads FYNNEI. The CDR3 extends over 14 amino acids. The TCR sequence derives from a man between 45 and 60 years old with urothelial cancer. Sequences were derived from PBMCs, sampled around atezolizumab (anti-PD-L1) treatment. J is TRBJ1-5 and V is TRBV2; D is uncertain. The chain's CDR3 is CASSEFGVDQPQHF. In nucleotides, the CDR3 is TGTGCCAGCAGTGAATTCGGGGTGGATCAGCCCCAGCATTTT.